This TCR beta chain originates from a study of control samples from healthy donors and cancer patients. V lost 2 bases, J lost 2 bases, and 12 bases lay in between. This CDR3 region has 16 residues. Germline CDR1 SGHTA, CDR2 FQGTGA. The protocol was immunoSEQ multiplex PCR, while the TCRdb copy is restricted to in-frame clones and leaves out a portion. The sample consists of over 100,000 clones, around 89% of them appearing once. This clonotype was obtained from a woman aged 50 to 60 in good health. Sequenced sample: blood. V gene TRBV7-3 combines with J gene TRBJ2-2, with a weak D call TRBD2 (5 bases). The CDR3 protein is CASSLGVEGNTGELFF. Here the CDR3 DNA reads TGTGCCAGCAGCTTAGGGGTAGAGGGAAACACCGGGGAGCTGTTTTTT.